One sample yielded the 2 T cell receptor beta chains listed below, sequenced in a study of T-cell memory formation after mild COVID-19. TCRdb independently ran MiXCR on the 5' RACE reads; one entry per CDR3 protein. Of hundreds of thousands of distinct CDR3 sequences listed, about a sixth are singletons. Sequencing was done on a sample of PBMCs or a T cell subset sorted from them (not recorded which). These receptors were taken from an adult woman who had mild COVID-19 (a few samples of this study predate the infection). Cell type and time point are not known.

The chain couples TRBV20-1 to TRBJ1-1; tentatively, D is TRBD1 (5 bases). V lost 3 bases, J lost 6 bases, and 11 bases lay in between. The CDR3 length is 12 residues. In germline, CDR1 is DFQATT, CDR2 SNEGSKA (reference sequence). The CDR3 nucleotides read TGCAGTGCTAGCCAAACAGGCGCTGAAGCTTTCTTT. Translation: CSASQTGAEAFF.

This clonotype was counted between two and nine times. V usage is TRBV19 and J usage is TRBJ1-1; 8 bases match TRBD1. From germline, CDR1 is LNHDA and CDR2 SQIVND (reference sequence). The CDR3 sequence is 14 residues long. Unmatched junction bases numbered 9, after V lost 7 bases and J lost 5 bases. The chain's CDR3 is CASTHQGARTEAFF. The CDR3 nucleotides read TGTGCCAGTACCCACCAGGGGGCTCGGACTGAAGCTTTCTTT.